The rows below give T cell receptor beta chains drawn from one sample of a study. A single record per CDR3 protein comes from TCRdb applying MiXCR to the 5' RACE reads. The sample lists approximately 31,000 distinct CDR3 sequences; about a quarter were seen once. Sample: naive CD4+ T cells sorted from a lymph node. The receptors were gathered from a female donor with breast cancer. Both conserved end residues are part of each CDR3. Fields, in order: D gene, clone size, V gene, J gene, CDR3 protein, CDR3 DNA. The D gene is left open where the match is weak. Clone size, where shown, is once, few, many, or a class for clones that have expanded.

.	.	TRBV20-1	TRBJ1-1	CSARGRRNMNTEAFF	TGCAGTGCTAGAGGGAGGAGGAACATGAACACTGAAGCTTTCTTT
TRBD2	.	TRBV7-3	TRBJ2-3	CTSSPGLGPDTQYF	TGTACCAGCAGCCCGGGACTAGGCCCAGATACGCAGTATTTT
.	.	TRBV6-6	TRBJ2-3	CASSYLTTDTQYF	TGTGCCAGCAGTTACTTAACCACAGATACGCAGTATTTT
TRBD1	.	TRBV3-1	TRBJ2-7	CASSQDYDRAFLDEQYF	TGTGCCAGCAGCCAAGATTACGACAGGGCATTCCTAGACGAGCAGTACTTC
.	.	TRBV15	TRBJ2-1	CATSEESPGSYNEQFF	TGTGCCACCAGCGAAGAATCCCCCGGGAGCTACAATGAGCAGTTCTTC
TRBD2	few	TRBV24-1	TRBJ2-5	CATSDREGPQETQYF	TGTGCCACCAGCGACCGGGAGGGCCCCCAAGAGACCCAGTACTTC
TRBD1	many	TRBV12-3/TRBV12-4	TRBJ2-7	CASTLTGGGHEQYF	TGTGCCAGCACCCTGACAGGGGGCGGACACGAGCAGTACTTC
.	few	TRBV3-1	TRBJ2-5	CASSQGRGGETQYF	TGTGCCAGCAGCCAAGGCAGGGGGGGAGAGACCCAGTACTTC
.	few	TRBV24-1	TRBJ2-5	CATRRRKEETQYF	TGTGCCACCAGGAGAAGGAAGGAAGAGACCCAGTACTTC
.	.	TRBV5-6	TRBJ1-2	CASSLFPGEGYTF	TGTGCCAGCAGCTTATTCCCAGGGGAGGGCTACACCTTC
TRBD2	.	TRBV4-2	TRBJ2-2	CASSQGLAGVLDTGELFF	TGTGCCAGCAGCCAAGGGCTAGCGGGAGTGCTGGACACCGGGGAGCTGTTTTTT
.	many	TRBV6-6	TRBJ1-2	CVSLGGANYGYTF	TGTGTCAGCCTGGGGGGAGCTAACTATGGCTACACCTTC
.	few	TRBV25-1	TRBJ2-7	CASSEFEGSHEQYF	TGTGCCAGCAGTGAATTTGAAGGGTCCCACGAGCAGTACTTC
TRBD2	.	TRBV24-1	TRBJ2-5	CATRASGTVETQYF	TGTGCCACCAGGGCTAGCGGGACCGTGGAGACCCAGTACTTC
.	.	TRBV20-1	TRBJ2-1	CSARKEEQFF	TGCAGTGCTAGAAAGGAGGAGCAGTTCTTC
.	.	TRBV7-8	TRBJ1-5	CASSSQGPGDQPQHF	TGTGCCAGCAGCTCGCAGGGCCCCGGTGATCAGCCCCAGCATTTT
TRBD2	.	TRBV3-1	TRBJ2-1	CASSQGTSAYNEQFF	TGTGCCAGCAGCCAAGGGACTAGCGCGTACAATGAGCAGTTCTTC